This paragraph reports one T cell receptor beta chain. Its matching antigen is unknown. Reverse transcription of about 0.5 to 1 ug RNA was carried out with random hexamers. Amplification of TCR beta CDR3 spanned 54 Vbeta and 13 Jbeta via immunoSEQ multiplex PCR. MiXCR, run by TCRdb on the immunoSEQ multiplex PCR reads, gives a single entry per CDR3 protein. The sample has some 120,000 distinct CDR3 sequences, around 91% seen once. The data derive from a study of CD8 T cells in Susac syndrome. Notes on the study in general: An acknowledgment was made by the study that its TCR sequencing and HLA analysis involved relatively few individuals.

Germline V CDR1 and CDR2: MNHEY, SMNVEV (reference sequence). V was shortened by 9 bases and J by 5 bases, with 20 bases between the two germline ends. The CDR3 runs to 14 residues. Peripheral blood CD8+ and CD4+ T cells were profiled by TCR beta sequencing. The receptor's source is a human donor with multiple sclerosis. The specimen was CD8+ T cells from PBMCs. The rearrangement joins TRBV27 to TRBJ2-7; possibly TRBD1 for D (6 bases). CDR3 residues: CASGRDISNHEQYF. The CDR3 nucleotides are TGTGCCAGTGGCCGGGACATCTCTAACCACGAGCAGTACTTC.